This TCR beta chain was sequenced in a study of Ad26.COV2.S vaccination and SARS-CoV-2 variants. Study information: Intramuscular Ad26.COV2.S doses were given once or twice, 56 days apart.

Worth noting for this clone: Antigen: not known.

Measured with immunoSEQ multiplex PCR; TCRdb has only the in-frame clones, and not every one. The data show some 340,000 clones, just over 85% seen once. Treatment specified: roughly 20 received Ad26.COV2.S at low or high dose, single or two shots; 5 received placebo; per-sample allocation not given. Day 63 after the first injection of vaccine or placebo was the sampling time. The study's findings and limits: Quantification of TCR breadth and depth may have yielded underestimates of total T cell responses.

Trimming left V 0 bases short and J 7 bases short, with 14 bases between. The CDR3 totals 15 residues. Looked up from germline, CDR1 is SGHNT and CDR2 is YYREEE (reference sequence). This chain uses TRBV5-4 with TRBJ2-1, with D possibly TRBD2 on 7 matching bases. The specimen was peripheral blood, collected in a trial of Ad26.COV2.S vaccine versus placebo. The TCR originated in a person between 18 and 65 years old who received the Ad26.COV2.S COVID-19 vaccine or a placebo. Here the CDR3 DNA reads TGTGCCAGCAGCTTGGCCGCGGGGGCTACGAATGAGCAGTTCTTC. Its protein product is CASSLAAGATNEQFF.